A single sample is the source of the 17 T cell receptor beta chains below, sequenced in a study of shared clonotypes between healthy human individuals. CD8 cells regarded as naive lacked CD45RO, were positively chosen for CCR7, and omitted terminally differentiated effector memory CD45RA+ cells. Clones were read by immunoSEQ multiplex PCR, and TCRdb kept only the in-frame ones, dropping some. This repertoire shows roughly 550,000 clones, around 95% found once; its top ten account for approximately 0.1%. The specimen sequenced was naive CD8+ T cells sorted from blood. The receptors shown here come from a woman in her 30s in good health.

This clone was seen a few times. Other DNA sequences in the sample encode the same CDR3. The rearrangement links TRBV2 to TRBJ1-5, with D uncertain. The CDR3 has 14 residues. Per the germline V gene, CDR1 is SNHLY and CDR2 is FYNNEI. Trimming cost V 1 base and J 4 bases, with 8 bases left between them. The CDR3 DNA reads as TGTGCCAGCAGTGAAGGCTACAGTAATCAGCCCCAGCATTTT. Protein sequence: CASSEGYSNQPQHF. Filled out from reference TRBV2 and TRBJ1-5, the complete variable domain reads EPEVTQTPSHQVTQMGQEVILRCVPISNHLYFYWYRQILGQKVEFLVSFYNNEISEKSEIFDDQFSVERPDGSNFTLKIRSTKLEDSAMYFCASSEGYSNQPQHFGDGTRLSIL.

The chain joins TRBV5-4 to TRBJ2-1, with unresolved D. V shed 0 bases and J shed 0 bases, with 4 bases lying between them. Germline assignment: CDR1 SGHNT and CDR2 YYREEE (reference sequence). The CDR3 contains 14 residues. Here the CDR3 DNA reads TGTGCCAGCAGCTTGGCGGACTCCTACAATGAGCAGTTCTTC. This encodes CASSLADSYNEQFF. Filled out from reference TRBV5-4 and TRBJ2-1, the complete variable domain reads ETGVTQSPTHLIKTRGQQVTLRCSSQSGHNTVSWYQQALGQGPQFIFQYYREEENGRGNFPPRFSGLQFPNYSSELNVNALELDDSALYLCASSLADSYNEQFFGPGTRLTVL.

J is TRBJ1-2 and V is TRBV7-3; 11 nucleotides agree with TRBD1. V gave up 4 bases and J gave up 8 bases; unmatched junction bases: 6. The CDR3 spans 14 residues. CDR1 and CDR2 (germline): SGHTA, FQGTGA. This chain's CDR3 is CASSSGQGAQGYTF. CDR3 bases: TGTGCCAGCAGCTCCGGACAGGGGGCGCAGGGCTACACCTTC.

The chain uses TRBV5-6 and TRBJ2-7; the D gene is possibly TRBD2 (6 bases). Germline CDR1 and CDR2: SGHDT and YYEEEE. The CDR3 is 17 amino acids. The V end was cut by 4 bases, the J end by 5 bases, with 25 bases between. In nucleotides, the CDR3 is TGTGCCAGCAGCCGAATAGCCAGGGACGCGGGACTTAACGAGCAGTACTTC. It yields the protein CASSRIARDAGLNEQYF.

The rearrangement links TRBV5-4 to TRBJ2-7; 10 bases are shared with TRBD2. Germline V gene data show CDR1 as SGHNT and CDR2 as YYREEE (reference sequence). CDR3 length equals 15 residues. Trimming removed 7 bases from V and 2 bases from J; junction bases left unmatched: 9. The CDR3 nucleotides read TGTGCCAGCGGACTCTCTGGGACTAGCGCCTACGAGCAGTACTTC. Its protein is CASGLSGTSAYEQYF.

CDR3: CASSSRLEGGYNEKLFF. The DNA for the CDR3 is TGTGCCAGCAGCTCTAGGCTGGAGGGGGGCTATAATGAAAAACTGTTTTTT. The genes are TRBV13 and TRBJ1-4, with a possible D match to TRBD1 (6 bases). The germline V gene encodes CDR1 PRHDT and CDR2 FYEKMQ (reference sequence). V lost 4 bases, J lost 4 bases, and 19 bases lay in between. The CDR3 consists of 17 residues.

This rearrangement joins TRBV5-5 to TRBJ2-7; no clear D gene. This CDR3 has 14 residues. The germline V gene has CDR1 SGHKS and CDR2 YYEKEE (reference sequence). V lost 0 bases, J lost 0 bases, and 7 bases lay in between. The CDR3 spells CASSLVQSSYEQYF. In DNA form, the CDR3 reads TGTGCCAGCAGCTTGGTTCAGAGCTCCTACGAGCAGTACTTC.

The chain is built from TRBV9 and TRBJ2-7, with 9 nucleotides matching TRBD2. The CDR3 sequence is 14 residues long. Germline V lookup: CDR1 SGDLS, CDR2 YYNGEE. V trimming: 2 bases; J trimming: 7 bases; junction bases outside the gene matches: 7. CDR3 DNA sequence: TGTGCCAGCAGCGTTTTAGCGGGAGAGGGTGAGCAGTACTTC. Amino acids: CASSVLAGEGEQYF.

V and J are TRBV6-5 and TRBJ2-7; no firm D call. The CDR3 has 11 residues. Per the germline V gene, CDR1 is MNHEY and CDR2 is SVGAGI. V dropped 8 bases and J dropped 1 base, with 6 bases sitting between them. CDR3 sequence reads: CASGQSYEQYF. The CDR3 nucleotides read TGTGCCAGCGGGCAGTCCTACGAGCAGTACTTC.

The chain is built from TRBV19 and TRBJ1-5; weak D call: TRBD1 (5 bases). The CDR3 is 15 residues long. Germline loops: CDR1 LNHDA, CDR2 SQIVND (reference sequence). Trimming cost V 6 bases and J 0 bases, with 12 bases left between them. The CDR3 DNA sequence: TGTGCCAGTAGGGACAACTTCTATAGCAATCAGCCCCAGCATTTT. Translation: CASRDNFYSNQPQHF.

The chain couples TRBV28 to TRBJ2-1, with 8 bases matching TRBD1. Looked up from germline, CDR1 is MDHEN and CDR2 is SYDVKM. CDR3 length: 16 amino acids. The V gene end was trimmed by 0 bases and the J gene end by 4 bases; junction bases not matched to a gene: 5. CDR3 protein: CASSLCPGQVYNEQFF. CDR3 DNA sequence: TGTGCCAGCAGTTTATGTCCGGGACAGGTATACAATGAGCAGTTCTTC.

The chain is built from TRBV28 and TRBJ2-7; 7 bases agree with TRBD1. The CDR3 has 13 amino acids. Germline V CDR1 and CDR2: MDHEN, SYDVKM. V shed 6 bases, J shed 2 bases, and the junction held 4 bases outside the gene matches. The CDR3 DNA reads TGTGCCAGCAGGATGGGACAGACCTACGAGCAGTACTTC. Translation gives CASRMGQTYEQYF. The complete variable domain, with remaining parts taken from reference TRBV28 and TRBJ2-7, reads DVKVTQSSRYLVKRTGEKVFLECVQDMDHENMFWYRQDPGLGLRLIYFSYDVKMKEKGDIPEGYSVSREKKERFSLILESASTNQTSMYLCASRMGQTYEQYFGPGTRLTVT.

The chain combines TRBV19 with TRBJ1-4, with D unresolved. Germline lookup yields CDR1 LNHDA and CDR2 SQIVND (reference sequence). V dropped 5 bases and J dropped 0 bases, with 16 bases sitting between them. CDR3 length: 17 residues. In nucleotides, the CDR3 is TGTGCCAGTAGTCCCCAAGATGTGTGGGCAACTAATGAAAAACTGTTTTTT. This codes for CASSPQDVWATNEKLFF.

On this clone: This same CDR3 is encoded by further DNA sequences in the sample. CDR3 DNA: TGTGCCAGCAGTTTTACAGGCGGTAGCAATCAGCCCCAGCATTTT. Its translation is CASSFTGGSNQPQHF. This chain joins TRBV28 and TRBJ1-5; tentative D call: TRBD1 (5 bases). Germline values: CDR1 MDHEN, CDR2 SYDVKM. CDR3 length: 15 amino acids. The V end lost 3 bases, the J end lost 0 bases, and 9 bases lay between the germline ends.

This clone was detected only once. This rearrangement joins TRBV27 to TRBJ2-6; D is perhaps TRBD1 (6 bases). CDR1 and CDR2 from the germline V gene are MNHEY and SMNVEV (reference sequence). This CDR3 contains 15 residues. Trimming took off 6 bases at V and 4 bases at J, with 13 bases between the two ends. The CDR3 bases are TGTGCCAGCAGCCCTACAGGGCTAGGGGCCAACGTCCTGACTTTC. Its translation is CASSPTGLGANVLTF.

The chain has TRBV28 and TRBJ2-7; no firm D call. With 2 bases removed from V and 0 bases from J, the gap between germline ends came to 11 bases. This CDR3 comprises 15 residues. The germline CDR1 and CDR2 sequences are MDHEN and SYDVKM. CDR3 sequence: CASSLTARSSYEQYF. The CDR3 DNA is TGTGCCAGCAGTTTAACTGCCAGGTCCTCCTACGAGCAGTACTTC.

This chain joins TRBV5-1 and TRBJ2-1; 14 positions agree with TRBD2. V lost 5 bases and J lost 2; bases outside the gene matches: 9. The CDR3 is 18 residues long. Per germline, CDR1 SGHRS and CDR2 YFSETQ. The CDR3 region has the DNA TGCGCCAGCAGATCGGGACTAGCGGGAGTTCTTGCCTACAATGAGCAGTTCTTC. Its protein product is CASRSGLAGVLAYNEQFF.